Sequencing of this T cell receptor beta chain was carried out in a study of tumor-infiltrating lymphocytes in localized non-small cell lung cancer. Turning to the study itself: Some samples were collected after neoadjuvant chemotherapy; smokers, never-smokers and several histologies were included. Whole-study findings and limits: Different pieces of the same tissue went to different assays, confounding technical variation with intratumor heterogeneity. Compared with uninvolved lung, tumors showed higher T cell infiltration by TCRbeta sequencing. Tumor T-cell fraction from TCR sequencing was not associated with recurrence-free survival (p = 0.61).

Method: immunoSEQ multiplex PCR; TCRdb's copy keeps in-frame clones and lacks some. Of roughly 30,000 clones listed, roughly 88% are singletons. Comment on this clone: Its target is unknown.

Sequencing was performed on lung tumor tissue. The clonotype was recovered from a human donor with non-small cell lung cancer.

CDR3: CASSLGRADYNSPLHF. The CDR3 DNA sequence: TGTGCCAGCAGCTTAGGAAGGGCAGACTATAATTCACCCCTCCACTTT. J is TRBJ1-6 and V is TRBV7-2; D not resolved. Trimming stripped 1 base from V and 3 bases from J, with 10 bases between. The CDR3 is made up of 16 amino acids. Looked up from germline, CDR1 is SGHTA and CDR2 is FQGNSA.